What follows describes a single TCR beta chain. The antigen remains undetermined. For TCR beta libraries, approximately 2 micrograms of genomic DNA were obtained from cryopreserved PBMCs. Repertoires were generated with immunoSEQ multiplex PCR, while TCRdb's copy carries only in-frame clones and drops some. This table holds some 200,000 clones, around three quarters found once. Germline trimming cut 10 bases from V and 3 bases from J; bases unmatched to any gene: 6. The V gene's germline CDR1 is MNHEY and CDR2 SVGAGI. The CDR3 runs 14 residues. This entry comes from a study of cytotoxic CD8 clonotypes in ibrutinib-treated CLL. Study observations and caveats: Baseline values of clonality outstripped age-matched healthy donors and followed circulating CD8+ T-cell counts.

This chain joins TRBV6-5 and TRBJ2-7; 13 bases are a match to TRBD2. The source of this sequence is a human donor with chronic lymphocytic leukemia. This specimen consisted of PBMCs, obtained after 24 months of ibrutinib treatment. As DNA, the CDR3 is TGTGCCACTCGGACTAGCGGGAGATTCTACGAGCAGTACTTC. It translates to CATRTSGRFYEQYF.